Each of the 29 T cell receptor beta chains below was sequenced from the same sample in a study of T cells in Graves' hyperthyroidism and ophthalmopathy. TCR beta CDR3 regions were amplified from RNA. Carried out on the TCR CDR3, a first-round RT-PCR used the HTBI primer set. TCRdb ran MiXCR on the multiplex PCR reads and lists one entry per CDR3 protein. The sample carries about 200,000 distinct CDR3 sequences, approximately 16% recorded once. Sequencing used blood. The receptors stem from a woman in her fifties or sixties with Graves' hyperthyroidism.

About this clonotype itself: This may be a read error, as it is one base from a much larger clone. The chain combines TRBV20-1 with TRBJ1-1; maybe TRBD1 (6 bases). From germline, CDR1 is DFQATT and CDR2 SNEGSKA (reference sequence). CDR3 length: 16 residues. CDR3 residues: CSARVGGPGKNTEALF. The CDR3 nucleotides are TGCAGTGCTAGAGTTGGGGGCCCAGGAAAGAACACTGAAGCTCTCTTT.

The rearrangement uses TRBV18 and TRBJ2-1; D possibly matches TRBD1 or TRBD2 (5 bases each). Trimming took off 6 bases at V and 4 bases at J, with 10 bases between the two ends. Germline CDR1 reads KGHSH; CDR2 reads LQKENI. This CDR3 has 13 amino acids. This chain's CDR3 is CASSPGRYNEQFF. CDR3 DNA: TGTGCCAGCTCGCCGGGACGATACAATGAGCAGTTCTTC.

This clonotype was detected ten times or more. This sequence joins TRBV5-1 and TRBJ1-1; D might be TRBD1 (5 bases). The length of the CDR3 is 15 residues. V lost 7 bases to trimming and J lost 1 base, with 17 bases between them. Germline CDR1 is SGHRS and CDR2 is YFSETQ. The CDR3 is CASSSTASKNTEAFF. CDR3 nucleotide sequence: TGCGCCAGCTCGTCGACAGCTTCCAAGAACACTGAAGCTTTCTTT. Based on the CDR3 plus reference TRBV5-1 and TRBJ1-1, the full variable domain is KAGVTQTPRYLIKTRGQQVTLSCSPISGHRSVSWYQQTPGQGLQFLFEYFSETQRNKGNFPGRFSGRQFSNSRSEMNVSTLELGDSALYLCASSSTASKNTEAFFGQGTRLTVV.

This clonotype was detected a few times. V gene TRBV27 combines with J gene TRBJ2-7; 9 positions match TRBD1. The CDR3 is 17 residues long. Per the germline V gene, CDR1 is MNHEY and CDR2 is SMNVEV (reference sequence). Trimming cost V 5 bases and J 4 bases; bases outside gene matches: 15. The CDR3 region is CASSPFQTGGGSYEQYF. The CDR3 nucleotides are TGTGCCAGCAGTCCATTCCAGACAGGGGGAGGGAGTTACGAGCAGTACTTC.

This clonotype appeared many times. The chain recombines TRBV12-3 or TRBV12-4 with TRBJ2-6, with D possibly matching TRBD2 (6 bases). The CDR3 sequence is 18 residues long. With 1 base removed from V and 1 base from J, the gap between germline ends came to 14 bases. CDR3 sequence: CASSLVEGTPSGANVLTF. In DNA, the CDR3 is TGTGCCAGCAGTTTAGTGGAGGGGACTCCTTCTGGGGCCAACGTCCTGACTTTC.

This clonotype occurred a few times. The rearrangement joins TRBV7-8 to TRBJ2-7, with 9 bases that match TRBD1. The CDR3 has 17 residues. J lost 2 bases, V lost 3 bases, and 11 bases had no gene match. Looked up from germline, CDR1 is SGHVS and CDR2 is FQNEAQ. In DNA form, the CDR3 reads TGTGCCAGCAGCTTTTTAGCCGTCGGGACAGGGCCCTACGAGCAGTACTTC. It translates to CASSFLAVGTGPYEQYF.

This clonotype was seen a few times. Since no conserved phenylalanine or tryptophan closes the CDR3, a read error is the likely cause. The chain joins TRBV5-6 to TRBJ1-1, with D perhaps matching TRBD1 (5 bases). The germline V gene encodes CDR1 SGHDT and CDR2 YYEEEE. V was shortened by 4 bases and J by 1 base, with 14 bases between the two germline ends. The CDR3 consists of 15 residues. CDR3 in DNA: TGTGCCAGCAGCCCGACCAGGGCGCCGAACACTGAAGCTTTCCTT. It codes for CASSPTRAPNTEAFL.

The chain is built from TRBV3-1 and TRBJ2-4; perhaps TRBD1 as D (6 bases). The germline V gene has CDR1 LGHDT and CDR2 YNNKEL (reference sequence). The CDR3 is 16 residues long. V lost 4 bases and J lost 4, with 17 bases in between. CDR3: CASSPLFRGQKNIQYF. CDR3 nucleotide sequence: TGTGCCAGCAGCCCCCTTTTTCGTGGACAGAAAAACATTCAGTACTTC.

The sample holds many counts of this clonotype. V and J are TRBV6-5 and TRBJ2-1, with a weak D call TRBD2 (5 bases). The CDR3 loop spans 15 amino acids. V shed 0 bases and J shed 4 bases, with 10 bases lying between them. Looked up from germline, CDR1 is MNHEY and CDR2 is SVGAGI. CDR3 sequence: CASSYSLEGYNEQFF. CDR3 bases: TGTGCCAGCAGTTACTCGCTCGAGGGTTACAATGAGCAGTTCTTC.

In this sample, this clonotype turned up a few times. The chain combines TRBV28 with TRBJ1-5; D unresolved. In germline, CDR1 is MDHEN, CDR2 SYDVKM. Trimming stripped 4 bases from V and 4 bases from J, with 8 bases between. The CDR3 sequence is 13 residues long. The CDR3 spells CASSSLLNQPQHF. Here the CDR3 DNA reads TGTGCCAGCAGTTCTTTGCTTAATCAGCCCCAGCATTTT.

The table lists this clonotype with many counts. The chain couples TRBV20-1 to TRBJ1-5; D is ambiguous. Germline values: CDR1 DFQATT, CDR2 SNEGSKA (reference sequence). Deletions cut 1 base from V and 0 bases from J, with 13 bases between. This CDR3 has 16 residues. Here the CDR3 reads CSARGRTVSSNQPQHF. CDR3 DNA: TGCAGTGCTAGAGGTCGGACCGTCTCTAGCAATCAGCCCCAGCATTTT.

This clonotype was counted only a few times. V gene TRBV7-9 combines with J gene TRBJ2-7, with no clear D. Germline lookup yields CDR1 SEHNR and CDR2 FQNEAQ (reference sequence). The V gene lost 0 bases and the J gene lost 4 bases, with 7 bases spanning the gap. The CDR3 is 13 amino acids. The CDR3 DNA reads as TGTGCCAGCAGCTTAGCCTCAGCGTACGAGCAGTACTTC. It encodes CASSLASAYEQYF.

This clonotype was seen once. This sequence joins TRBV20-1 and TRBJ2-7, with TRBD2 matching 7 bases. V was pared by 6 bases and J by 2 bases, with 4 bases of the junction left unmatched. Germline loops: CDR1 DFQATT, CDR2 SNEGSKA (reference sequence). The CDR3 covers 12 residues. The CDR3, as DNA: TGCAGTGCCCTAGCGGTACCCTACGAGCAGTACTTC. It is translated as CSALAVPYEQYF.

The sample holds many counts of this clonotype. The chain carries TRBV11-2 and TRBJ2-1; D remains unclear. This CDR3 has 15 amino acids. The germline gives CDR1 SGHAT, CDR2 FQNNGV. V was trimmed by 4 bases and J by 5 bases, leaving 15 bases between them. The CDR3 protein is CASSSYVTDNNEQFF. The CDR3 nucleotides are TGTGCCAGCAGCTCCTACGTAACGGATAACAATGAGCAGTTCTTC.

A note on this clonotype: The conserved final phenylalanine or tryptophan is absent from the CDR3, which likely points to a read error. The chain recombines TRBV2 with TRBJ1-2, with TRBD1 matching 9 bases. V shed 3 bases and J 4 bases; nucleotides not matched to a gene: 3. The CDR3 has 14 amino acids. Germline lookup yields CDR1 SNHLY and CDR2 FYNNEI. CDR3 nucleotide sequence: TGTGCCAGCAGTGAGGACAGGGGTAGCTATGGCTACACCATC. Its translation is CASSEDRGSYGYTI.

This clonotype was seen only a few times. This chain joins TRBV30 and TRBJ2-1, with 7 nucleotides matching TRBD2. The CDR3 is made up of 15 amino acids. The junction had 9 bases not matched to a gene; V was cut back by 0 bases and J by 7 bases. Germline loops: CDR1 GTSNPN, CDR2 SVGIG (reference sequence). The CDR3 sequence is CAWSVLGGRGNEQFF. In nucleotides, the CDR3 is TGTGCCTGGAGTGTATTGGGCGGGAGAGGTAATGAGCAGTTCTTC.

This clonotype was counted ten times or more. This chain uses TRBV28 with TRBJ1-4; D may be TRBD1 (6 bases). The CDR3 totals 15 residues. Between the trimmed V and J ends, which lost 10 bases and 7 bases, there was a span of 22 bases. CDR1 and CDR2 from the germline V gene are MDHEN and SYDVKM. The CDR3 sequence is CATLRRGAGVEKLFF. CDR3 bases: TGTGCCACCTTAAGGCGGGGCGCAGGGGTTGAAAAACTGTTTTTT.

The rearrangement links TRBV19 to TRBJ2-7, with TRBD2 identical over 7 bases. The germline V gene has CDR1 LNHDA and CDR2 SQIVND (reference sequence). Trimming at V came to 0 bases and at J to 2 bases, leaving 13 bases not matched to a gene. This CDR3 has 18 amino acids. The chain's CDR3 is CASSIDVGWPSGTYEQYF. The CDR3 coding sequence is TGTGCCAGTAGTATAGACGTGGGGTGGCCTAGCGGAACCTACGAGCAGTACTTC.

This clonotype was counted between two and nine times. V is TRBV10-3 and J is TRBJ1-1, with 7 bases fitting TRBD1. The length of the CDR3 is 14 residues. V was clipped by 2 bases and J by 5 bases; unmatched bases: 5. Germline CDR1 is ENHRY and CDR2 is SYGVKD. CDR3 loop: CAISETRGRTEAFF. Written as DNA, the CDR3 is TGTGCCATCAGTGAGACAAGGGGGCGAACTGAAGCTTTCTTT.

This clonotype was detected a few times. The V gene is TRBV29-1, the J gene TRBJ1-2, with D possibly TRBD1 on 5 matching bases. Germline V gene lookup returns CDR1 SQVTM and CDR2 ANQGSEA. The CDR3 has 13 amino acids. Trimming took 6 bases from V and 3 from J, leaving 14 bases between them. The CDR3 spells CSVQDKSYYGYTF. Here the CDR3 DNA reads TGCAGCGTCCAGGACAAATCATACTATGGCTACACCTTC.

The sample holds a few counts of this clonotype. The chain employs TRBV2 and TRBJ2-4; D remains unclear. Germline V gene lookup returns CDR1 SNHLY and CDR2 FYNNEI. The length of the CDR3 is 15 residues. V lost 7 bases to trimming and J lost 0 bases, with 13 bases between them. The CDR3 bases are TGTGCCAGCACTGCTCCCCAACTAGCCAAAAACATTCAGTACTTC. Translation gives CASTAPQLAKNIQYF.

The sample holds many counts of this clonotype. This sequence joins TRBV2 and TRBJ1-5; tentatively, D is TRBD1 (5 bases). The CDR3 runs to 13 residues. The germline V gene encodes CDR1 SNHLY and CDR2 FYNNEI. Trimming took 5 bases from V and 7 from J, leaving 12 bases between them. CDR3 in DNA: TGTGCCAGCAGTAAGCGAGGGGAACAGCCCCAGCATTTT. Translation gives CASSKRGEQPQHF.

At least ten counts were recorded for this clonotype. The gene calls are TRBV3-1 and TRBJ2-2; the D is unclear. The V and J ends lost 1 base and 8 bases respectively, with 5 bases between them. The CDR3 runs 12 residues. Germline values: CDR1 LGHDT, CDR2 YNNKEL (reference sequence). CDR3 sequence (DNA): TGTGCCAGCAGCCAAGTTGCGGGGGAGCTGTTTTTT. Amino acid sequence: CASSQVAGELFF.

In its sample, this clonotype was seen many times. The chain links TRBV7-2 to TRBJ1-2; D uncertain. V shed 6 bases and J shed 4 bases, with 18 bases lying between them. The CDR3 has 15 amino acids. The germline gives CDR1 SGHTA, CDR2 FQGNSA. The CDR3 DNA reads as TGTGCCAGCAGTTACACGTTTCCTAACTCCTATGGCTACACCTTC. Amino acids: CASSYTFPNSYGYTF. The variable domain in full, completed from reference TRBV7-2 and TRBJ1-2, reads GAGVSQSPSNKVTEKGKDVELRCDPISGHTALYWYRQSLGQGLEFLIYFQGNSAPDKSGLPSDRFSAERTGGSVSTLTIQRTQQEDSAVYLCASSYTFPNSYGYTFGSGTRLTVV.

This clonotype has at least ten counts. The chain combines TRBV15 with TRBJ1-2; D possibly corresponds to TRBD1 (5 bases). V was shortened by 1 base and J by 6 bases, with 12 bases between the two germline ends. This CDR3 is 14 amino acids long. Germline V gene sequence: CDR1 LNHNV, CDR2 YYDKDF (reference sequence). CDR3 DNA: TGTGCCACCAGCAGAGTAAGCGGGGGGGATGGCTACACCTTC. Its translation: CATSRVSGGDGYTF.

This clonotype has more than one count but fewer than ten. The chain joins TRBV19 to TRBJ1-5, with D tentatively TRBD1 (6 bases). V was pared by 3 bases and J by 5 bases, with 14 bases between. The CDR3 has 15 residues. Germline values: CDR1 LNHDA, CDR2 SQIVND (reference sequence). The DNA of the CDR3 is TGTGCCAGTAGTATCAAACAGGGTTTGGATCAGCCCCAGCATTTT. Its translation: CASSIKQGLDQPQHF.

A remark on this clonotype: A much larger clone differs from this one at a single base, so this may be a read error. The chain links TRBV6-5 to TRBJ2-7; D unresolved. The J call may be in error: the DNA end matches TRBJ2-1 better. The CDR3 runs 17 residues. Germline CDR1 is MNHEY and CDR2 is SVGAGI. The CDR3 spells CASSYSSSFLTYYEQFF. CDR3 in DNA: TGTGCCAGCAGTTACTCTAGTAGTTTCTTGACTTACTACGAGCAGTTCTTC.

Worth noting for this clonotype: A much larger clone differs from this one at a single base, so this may be a read error. The chain uses TRBV20-1 and TRBJ2-1; D not resolved. TRBJ2-7 matches the DNA end more closely, so the J call is doubtful. This CDR3 has 11 amino acids. The germline V gene encodes CDR1 DFQATT and CDR2 SNEGSKA (reference sequence). This CDR3 reads CSARVDNEQYF. The CDR3, as DNA: TGCAGTGCTAGAGTAGATAATGAGCAGTACTTC.

A note on this clonotype: Given a much more abundant clone one base away, this may be a read error. V gene TRBV12-3 or TRBV12-4 combines with J gene TRBJ2-4; D is undetermined. This CDR3 is 12 amino acids long. The V end was cut by 0 bases, the J end by 13 bases, with 10 bases between. The chain's CDR3 is CASSLARNEQYF. CDR3 bases: TGTGCCAGCAGTTTAGCCAGGAATGAGCAGTACTTC.